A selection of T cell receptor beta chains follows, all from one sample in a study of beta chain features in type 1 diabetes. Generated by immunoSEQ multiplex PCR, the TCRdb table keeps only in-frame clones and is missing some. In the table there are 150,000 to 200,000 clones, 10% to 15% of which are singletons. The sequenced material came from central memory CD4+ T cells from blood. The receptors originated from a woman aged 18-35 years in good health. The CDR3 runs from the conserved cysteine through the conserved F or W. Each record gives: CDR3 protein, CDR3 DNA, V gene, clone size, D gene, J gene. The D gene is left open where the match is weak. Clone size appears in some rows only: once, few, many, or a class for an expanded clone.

CDR3aa: CASSTRGGSNTIYF
CDR3nt: TGTGCCAGCAGCACCCGGGGAGGTAGCAACACCATATATTTT
v_gene: TRBV7-9
abundance: -
d_gene: -
j_gene: TRBJ1-3

CDR3aa: CASSFGGWSFF
CDR3nt: TGTGCCAGCAGTTTCGGAGGTTGGTCTTTCTTT
v_gene: TRBV28
abundance: once
d_gene: -
j_gene: TRBJ1-1

CDR3aa: CAAGQPKQFF
CDR3nt: TGTGCCGCAGGGCAGCCTAAGCAGTTCTTC
v_gene: TRBV11-2
abundance: -
d_gene: -
j_gene: TRBJ2-1

CDR3aa: CAWSRGGQETQYF
CDR3nt: TGTGCCTGGAGTAGGGGCGGCCAAGAGACCCAGTACTTC
v_gene: TRBV30
abundance: -
d_gene: -
j_gene: TRBJ2-5

CDR3aa: CASSLDYAQETQYF
CDR3nt: TGCGCCAGCAGCTTGGACTATGCTCAAGAGACCCAGTACTTC
v_gene: TRBV5-1
abundance: -
d_gene: -
j_gene: TRBJ2-5

CDR3aa: CASSHDFYTGELFF
CDR3nt: TGTGCCAGCAGTCACGACTTCTACACCGGGGAGCTGTTTTTT
v_gene: TRBV6-5
abundance: -
d_gene: -
j_gene: TRBJ2-2

CDR3aa: CASSQEGGLVETQYF
CDR3nt: TGCGCCAGCAGCCAAGAAGGGGGACTAGTGGAGACCCAGTACTTC
v_gene: TRBV4-1
abundance: once
d_gene: TRBD2
j_gene: TRBJ2-5

CDR3aa: CASSPVEGSNEQYF
CDR3nt: TGTGCCAGCTCCCCGGTTGAGGGCTCGAACGAGCAGTACTTC
v_gene: TRBV18
abundance: few
d_gene: -
j_gene: TRBJ2-7

CDR3aa: CASSYGLAGVKTQYF
CDR3nt: TGTGCCAGCAGCTATGGACTAGCCGGGGTAAAGACCCAGTACTTC
v_gene: TRBV28
abundance: -
d_gene: TRBD2
j_gene: TRBJ2-5

CDR3aa: CASSSPTGNNEQFF
CDR3nt: TGTGCCAGCAGCAGCCCGACAGGCAACAATGAGCAGTTCTTC
v_gene: TRBV28
abundance: many
d_gene: -
j_gene: TRBJ2-1

CDR3aa: CASSPVSVPSYEQYF
CDR3nt: TGTGCCAGCTCACCAGTAAGCGTTCCCTCCTACGAGCAGTACTTC
v_gene: TRBV18
abundance: -
d_gene: -
j_gene: TRBJ2-7

CDR3aa: CATRRDSLDQYF
CDR3nt: TGCGCCACGCGGCGGGACAGTTTGGACCAGTACTTC
v_gene: TRBV5-1
abundance: few
d_gene: -
j_gene: TRBJ2-5

CDR3aa: CASSLEASQYF
CDR3nt: TGTGCCAGCAGCTTAGAAGCGTCCCAGTACTTC
v_gene: TRBV7-6
abundance: -
d_gene: -
j_gene: TRBJ2-5

CDR3aa: CASIPDRGLGIQYF
CDR3nt: TGTGCCAGCATCCCGGACAGGGGTTTGGGCATTCAGTACTTC
v_gene: TRBV6-1
abundance: few
d_gene: TRBD1
j_gene: TRBJ2-4

CDR3aa: CASSLGDRGPGANVLTF
CDR3nt: TGTGCCAGCAGCTTGGGGGACAGGGGGCCTGGGGCCAACGTCCTGACTTTC
v_gene: TRBV7-9
abundance: -
d_gene: TRBD1
j_gene: TRBJ2-6

CDR3aa: CASSSQTGELFF
CDR3nt: TGTGCCAGCAGTTCGCAGACCGGGGAGCTGTTTTTT
v_gene: TRBV6-5
abundance: -
d_gene: -
j_gene: TRBJ2-2

CDR3aa: CASSLVQKNTEAFF
CDR3nt: TGTGCCAGCAGCTTGGTCCAAAAGAACACTGAAGCTTTCTTT
v_gene: TRBV5-4
abundance: -
d_gene: -
j_gene: TRBJ1-1

CDR3aa: CASSLSRNTGELFF
CDR3nt: TGCGCCAGCAGCTTGAGCCGAAACACCGGGGAGCTGTTTTTT
v_gene: TRBV5-1
abundance: many
d_gene: -
j_gene: TRBJ2-2

CDR3aa: CSVTGSTSEQYF
CDR3nt: TGCAGCGTGACAGGTTCAACGAGCGAGCAGTACTTC
v_gene: TRBV29-1
abundance: -
d_gene: -
j_gene: TRBJ2-7

CDR3aa: CASSLKGREWETQYF
CDR3nt: TGTGCCAGCAGTTTAAAGGGCAGGGAATGGGAGACCCAGTACTTC
v_gene: TRBV27
abundance: few
d_gene: -
j_gene: TRBJ2-5